The rows below give T cell receptor beta chains drawn from one sample of a study of post-analysis software for immune sequencing data. Via MiXCR, TCRdb re-called the PCR reads, giving one row per CDR3 protein. The profile covers 500,000 to 600,000 distinct CDR3 sequences, with roughly 47% appearing a single time and around 1.7% taken by the ten largest. Source material: blood. The receptors stem from a girl aged 5-17 years with multiple sclerosis. Each CDR3 is given with its conserved first and last residue. D genes are given only for firm matches. A row's size may be missing; if present it is once, few, many or a size class.

j_call d_call v_call clone_size cdr3_aa cdr3_nt
TRBJ2-1 - TRBV20-1 once CSARILGAIDSYNEQFF TGCAGTGCTAGGATTCTGGGGGCTATTGACTCCTACAATGAGCAGTTCTTC
TRBJ2-3 - TRBV11-1 - CASSLWESTDTQYF TGTGCCAGCAGCTTATGGGAAAGCACAGATACGCAGTATTTT
TRBJ1-2 - TRBV4-1 - CASSQGTQYGYTF TGCGCCAGCAGCCAAGGGACCCAATATGGCTACACCTTC
TRBJ1-5 TRBD1 TRBV20-1 few CSANGDRGRDQPQHF TGCAGTGCTAACGGGGACAGGGGTCGCGATCAGCCCCAGCATTTT
TRBJ1-1 TRBD1 TRBV6-5 - CASSWTGLNTEAFF TGTGCCAGCAGTTGGACAGGGCTGAACACTGAAGCTTTCTTT
TRBJ1-1 - TRBV4-1 few CASSQVQESGLPFF TGCGCCAGTAGCCAAGTGCAGGAATCGGGTCTACCTTTCTTT
TRBJ2-7 - TRBV12-3/TRBV12-4 few CASQGGGSYEQYF TGTGCCAGCCAGGGGGGGGGCTCCTACGAGCAGTACTTC
TRBJ1-4 TRBD1 TRBV12-3/TRBV12-4 few CASSFRGVGEKLFF TGTGCCAGCAGCTTCAGGGGGGTAGGGGAAAAACTGTTTTTT
TRBJ1-2 - TRBV25-1 - CASSEGKWGINYGYTF TGTGCCAGCAGTGAAGGAAAATGGGGGATAAACTATGGCTACACCTTC
TRBJ1-6 TRBD1 TRBV5-6 - CASSFRQTGSGSPLHF TGTGCCAGCAGCTTCCGCCAGACAGGGAGTGGTTCACCCCTCCACTTT
TRBJ2-1 TRBD2 TRBV4-2 - CASSQEGSGAYNEQFF TGTGCCAGCAGCCAAGAAGGTAGCGGGGCCTACAATGAGCAGTTCTTC
TRBJ2-3 TRBD2 TRBV7-2 - CASSSLAGPTDTQYF TGTGCCAGCAGCTCACTAGCGGGGCCCACAGATACGCAGTATTTT
TRBJ2-1 - TRBV15 few CATSRDRRGHEQFF TGTGCCACCAGCAGAGATCGCAGAGGACATGAGCAGTTCTTC
TRBJ2-4 - TRBV6-5 few CATQDREGDIQYF TGTGCCACCCAGGACAGGGAGGGGGACATTCAGTACTTC
TRBJ2-7 - TRBV12-3/TRBV12-4 few CASSPGAIYEQYF TGTGCCAGCAGTCCAGGGGCCATCTACGAGCAGTACTTC
TRBJ2-7 - TRBV5-1 few CASSLGGLRDEQYF TGCGCCAGCAGCTTGGGGGGTCTCCGGGACGAGCAGTACTTC
TRBJ2-3 - TRBV5-4 - CAGQRGASADTQYF TGTGCCGGTCAACGGGGGGCGTCAGCAGATACGCAGTATTTT
TRBJ2-1 - TRBV11-3 - CASSPLGQRLKKQFF TGTGCCAGCAGCCCGCTTGGACAGCGACTAAAAAAGCAGTTCTTC
TRBJ1-1 - TRBV5-1 few CASSLGRTGAFF TGCGCCAGCAGCTTGGGACGGACTGGGGCTTTCTTT
TRBJ1-6 - TRBV29-1 few CSVRDQGNSPLHF TGCAGCGTCCGGGACCAAGGCAATTCACCCCTCCACTTT
TRBJ1-1 - TRBV6-2/TRBV6-3 - CASRHAGAGSTEAFF TGTGCCAGCAGACACGCGGGGGCGGGGAGCACTGAAGCTTTCTTT
TRBJ2-1 TRBD1 TRBV12-5 - CASGPGQGDYNEQFF TGTGCTAGTGGCCCAGGACAGGGAGACTACAATGAGCAGTTCTTC
TRBJ2-7 TRBD1 TRBV5-1 - CASSLGQGARYEQYF TGCGCCAGCAGCTTGGGACAGGGGGCGCGGTACGAGCAGTACTTC
TRBJ2-5 TRBD2 TRBV15 few CATSPVAGETQYF TGTGCCACCAGCCCGGTAGCGGGGGAGACCCAGTACTTC
TRBJ1-5 - TRBV4-1 - CASSPGVLSNQPQHF TGCGCCAGCAGTCCGGGGGTCCTTAGCAATCAGCCCCAGCATTTT
TRBJ2-7 - TRBV7-9 - CASSRGPEKYEQYF TGTGCCAGCAGCCGGGGCCCTGAAAAGTACGAGCAGTACTTC
TRBJ2-7 - TRBV7-9 few CASSLAPGAGWYEQYF TGTGCCAGCAGCTTAGCGCCCGGGGCCGGGTGGTACGAGCAGTACTTC
TRBJ1-5 TRBD1 TRBV4-1 few CASSQVQGAAQPQHF TGCGCCAGCAGCCAAGTTCAGGGGGCGGCTCAGCCCCAGCATTTT
TRBJ2-3 - TRBV5-1 few CASSLAAGPADTQYF TGCGCCAGCAGCTTGGCCGCAGGGCCTGCGGATACGCAGTATTTT
TRBJ2-3 - TRBV7-9 - CASSSPRLSDTQYF TGTGCCAGCAGCTCCCCGAGGCTTTCAGATACGCAGTATTTT
TRBJ1-2 - TRBV6-1 - CASSEAVRLNYGYTF TGTGCCAGCAGTGAAGCGGTCAGACTAAACTATGGCTACACCTTC
TRBJ2-5 TRBD2 TRBV5-1 few CASSLAWEGATQYF TGCGCCAGCAGCTTGGCCTGGGAGGGAGCGACCCAGTACTTC
TRBJ2-7 TRBD2 TRBV2 - CATSGGGASRVSYEQYF TGTGCCACCTCTGGCGGGGGGGCCTCCCGGGTGTCCTACGAGCAGTACTTC
TRBJ2-4 - TRBV3-1 few CASSQEQQLLYF TGTGCCAGCAGCCAAGAACAACAGTTGCTGTACTTC
TRBJ2-5 - TRBV5-6 - CASSAGSLETQYF TGTGCCAGCAGCGCGGGAAGTTTGGAGACCCAGTACTTC
TRBJ2-7 - TRBV20-1 - CSAWDRRSYEQYF TGCAGTGCCTGGGACCGACGCTCCTACGAGCAGTACTTC
TRBJ2-5 TRBD1 TRBV12-3/TRBV12-4 few CASSLGTGLKETQYF TGTGCCAGCAGTTTAGGGACAGGGCTAAAAGAGACCCAGTACTTC
TRBJ2-3 - TRBV6-1 - CASSGGYADTQYF TGTGCCAGCAGTGGGGGCTATGCGGATACGCAGTATTTT
TRBJ2-7 - TRBV5-1 few CASSFPESYEQYF TGCGCCAGCAGCTTCCCAGAATCCTACGAGCAGTACTTC
TRBJ2-1 TRBD2 TRBV15 few CATSTRAGGRFF TGTGCCACCAGCACCCGAGCGGGGGGGAGGTTCTTC
TRBJ1-3 - TRBV9 - CASSPGTVNTIYF TGTGCCAGCAGCCCTGGGACTGTAAACACCATATATTTT
TRBJ2-5 - TRBV7-8 - CASSSFAGLETETQYF TGTGCCAGCAGCTCGTTCGCGGGCCTCGAGACAGAGACCCAGTACTTC
TRBJ1-6 - TRBV4-1 - CASSQDRGSSYNSPLHF TGCGCCAGCAGCCAAGATAGGGGTAGCTCCTATAATTCACCCCTCCACTTT
TRBJ2-7 TRBD1 TRBV15 - CATSRIPRTGDSYEQYF TGTGCCACCAGCAGGATCCCCCGGACAGGGGATTCCTACGAGCAGTACTTC
TRBJ2-3 - TRBV27 few CASSLTPSTDTQYF TGTGCCAGCAGTTTAACACCTAGCACAGATACGCAGTATTTT
TRBJ2-1 TRBD2 TRBV12-3/TRBV12-4 few CASINPGTSGVYNEQFF TGTGCCAGCATTAACCCCGGGACTAGCGGGGTCTACAATGAGCAGTTCTTC